This entry concerns a single T cell receptor (beta chain). This CDR3 region has 13 residues. The germline gives CDR1 SQVTM, CDR2 ANQGSEA. Trimming removed 7 bases from V and 0 bases from J, with 11 bases in between. This sample is drawn from a study of cytomegalovirus exposure and HLA in healthy donors. PCR was performed using 60 Vbeta and 13 Jbeta primers. Profiling relied on immunoSEQ multiplex PCR, and the TCRdb table lists in-frame clones only, not all of them. The sample holds 140,000 to 150,000 clones, roughly 80% seen once. This TCR was sampled from a woman in her 40s in good health and CMV-seropositive. Sample: PBMCs. The chain is built from TRBV29-1 and TRBJ2-3; a possible D gene is TRBD2 (5 bases). The CDR3 here is CSGGLFSTDTQYF. As DNA, the CDR3 is TGCAGCGGTGGACTTTTTAGCACAGATACGCAGTATTTT.